This T cell receptor beta chain came from a study of tumor-infiltrating lymphocytes in primary liver carcinoma. Scientists recovered RNA and DNA together from roughly 21-30 mg of unsorted bulk tissue. Patients showed chronic HBV infection and an absence of prior treatment. Germline values: CDR1 LGHNA, CDR2 YNFKEQ. This CDR3 region has 16 residues. The authors made TCR beta cDNA from around 500 ng total RNA with a constant-region primer. Construction of TCR beta libraries relied on three successive nested multiplex PCR rounds employing slightly modified ARM-PCR. The two initial PCR rounds, about 9 cycles each, used TRBV1-TRBV30 forward and C-beta reverse primers. TCRdb redid the calling of the multiplex PCR reads with MiXCR, one entry per CDR3 protein. This sample has about 37,000 distinct CDR3 sequences, with around 75% found just once. As for this clonotype: The junction and the germline gene differ at one end; a read error may be behind it.

The sequenced material came from tumor-adjacent normal liver tissue. The chain uses TRBV4-2 and TRBJ2-1; D may be TRBD2 (6 bases). This clonotype originated in a man aged 35 to 55 with primary liver carcinoma and hepatitis B virus infection. CDR3 DNA: TGTGCAAGCAGCCCGATACTAGCAGGGTCTTACAATGAGCAGCTCTTC. The encoded protein is CASSPILAGSYNEQLF.